What follows are 29 T cell receptor beta chains derived from one specimen sequenced in a study of blood T cell repertoires in COVID-19. Generated by immunoSEQ multiplex PCR, the TCRdb table keeps only in-frame clones and is missing some. This table holds 60,000 to 85,000 clones, less than 85% found once. The sample was peripheral blood. The receptors come from a human donor with acute or convalescent COVID-19. The donor label of this sample is uncertain.

The rearrangement links TRBV18 to TRBJ1-3; D call uncertain. This CDR3 contains 13 residues. V shed 3 bases and J shed 3 bases, with 6 bases lying between them. Germline CDR1 KGHSH, CDR2 LQKENI. CDR3 residues: CASSPPGGNTIYF. The CDR3 region has the DNA TGTGCCAGCTCACCCCCGGGTGGAAACACCATATATTTT.

In its sample, this clone was seen once. The chain uses TRBV10-3 and TRBJ2-7; 8 bases map to TRBD1. CDR1 ENHRY and CDR2 SYGVKD come from the germline V gene. This CDR3 has 12 amino acids. V shed 9 bases and J 6 bases; nucleotides not matched to a gene: 7. CDR3 protein: CAIGQGAGEQYF. CDR3 coding DNA: TGTGCCATAGGACAGGGAGCCGGCGAGCAGTACTTC.

J is TRBJ1-5 and V is TRBV11-3; 7 positions agree with TRBD1. This CDR3 is built from 17 residues. Germline lookup yields CDR1 SGHNT and CDR2 YENEEA. V was pared by 5 bases and J by 0 bases, with 10 bases of the junction left unmatched. CDR3 in amino acids: CASSTPSTGYSNQPQHF. In DNA, the CDR3 is TGTGCCAGCAGCACCCCTTCGACAGGGTATAGCAATCAGCCCCAGCATTTT.

This chain joins TRBV15 and TRBJ2-7; TRBD1 is a possible D gene (5 bases). This CDR3 spans 13 amino acids. Germline V CDR1 and CDR2: LNHNV, YYDKDF (reference sequence). Deletions cut 0 bases from V and 5 bases from J, with 8 bases between. CDR3 loop: CATSRDQGNEQYF. The CDR3 DNA reads TGTGCCACCAGCAGAGATCAGGGAAACGAGCAGTACTTC. The full variable domain, rest sourced from reference TRBV15 and TRBJ2-7, is DAMVIQNPRYQVTQFGKPVTLSCSQTLNHNVMYWYQQKSSQAPKLLFHYYDKDFNNEADTPDNFQSRRPNTSFCFLDIRSPGLGDTAMYLCATSRDQGNEQYFGPGTRLTVT.

J is TRBJ1-6 and V is TRBV5-1, with a tentative D call TRBD1 (5 bases). The CDR3 has 13 amino acids. Germline V gene lookup returns CDR1 SGHRS and CDR2 YFSETQ. V dropped 0 bases and J dropped 9 bases, with 7 bases sitting between them. CDR3 sequence (DNA): TGCGCCAGCAGCTTGGAGGACATTTCACCCCTCCACTTT. Amino acids: CASSLEDISPLHF.

The sample holds a few counts of this clone. The V gene is TRBV24-1, the J gene TRBJ1-2, with a possible D match to TRBD1 (5 bases). The ends were cut back, 6 bases at V and 3 bases at J, with 13 bases in the middle. From germline, CDR1 is KGHDR and CDR2 SFDVKD. This CDR3 contains 14 residues. The CDR3 region has the DNA TGTGCCACCAGTCAAAGGGGCGCGTACTATGGCTACACCTTC. This translates into CATSQRGAYYGYTF.

This chain joins TRBV9 and TRBJ1-3, with TRBD1 as a possible D gene (6 bases). The CDR3 sequence is 15 residues long. From germline, CDR1 is SGDLS and CDR2 YYNGEE. The V and J ends lost 0 bases and 0 bases respectively, with 7 bases between them. The CDR3 reads CASSVEDSSGNTIYF. The CDR3 DNA reads TGTGCCAGCAGCGTAGAGGACAGCTCTGGAAACACCATATATTTT. Looking up the rest from reference TRBV9 and TRBJ1-3 gives the full variable domain: DSGVTQTPKHLITATGQRVTLRCSPRSGDLSVYWYQQSLDQGLQFLIQYYNGEERAKGNILERFSAQQFPDLHSELNLSSLELGDSALYFCASSVEDSSGNTIYFGEGSWLTVV.

CDR3 DNA: TGTGCCAGCAGCCAAGTAGGTACTAGCGGGGGTCGGCAAGAGACCCAGTACTTC. Its protein product is CASSQVGTSGGRQETQYF. This chain connects TRBV3-1 (or the pseudogene TRBV3-2) to TRBJ2-5; 11 positions agree with TRBD2. With 1 base clipped from V and 2 bases from J, the junction kept 9 bases outside the gene matches. Germline loops: CDR1 LGHDT, CDR2 YNNKEL (reference sequence). CDR3 length: 18 amino acids.

V is TRBV7-9 and J is TRBJ1-1; D is possibly TRBD1 (5 bases). The CDR3 spans 13 residues. The V end was cut by 7 bases, the J end by 4 bases, with 13 bases between. The germline CDR1 and CDR2 sequences are SEHNR and FQNEAQ (reference sequence). This chain's CDR3 is CASKIQGSTEAFF. DNA for the CDR3: TGTGCCAGCAAAATTCAGGGTTCCACTGAAGCTTTCTTT.

This clone was seen once. V gene TRBV7-2 combines with J gene TRBJ1-1; unclear D gene. This CDR3 comprises 14 residues. The V end was cut by 1 base, the J end by 3 bases, with 9 bases between. The V gene's germline CDR1 is SGHTA and CDR2 FQGNSA. DNA for the CDR3: TGTGCCAGCAGCTTAGTGGTGAGGGACACTGAAGCTTTCTTT. Its translation: CASSLVVRDTEAFF.

V gene TRBV24-1 combines with J gene TRBJ2-5; 12 nucleotides agree with TRBD1. CDR3 length: 19 amino acids. With 3 bases clipped from V and 5 bases from J, the junction kept 15 bases outside the gene matches. Germline V gives CDR1 KGHDR, CDR2 SFDVKD. CDR3 protein: CATSDPRGTGGRFRETQYF. For the CDR3, the DNA is TGTGCCACCAGTGATCCGAGAGGGACAGGGGGCAGGTTTAGGGAGACCCAGTACTTC.

This chain uses TRBV12-3 or TRBV12-4 with TRBJ1-2; D is undetermined. CDR3 length equals 13 residues. With 1 base removed from V and 4 bases from J, the gap between germline ends came to 7 bases. CDR3 in DNA: TGTGCCAGCAGTTTAGTTGGCCCCTATGGCTACACCTTC. Protein sequence: CASSLVGPYGYTF.

This clone was observed a handful of times. The chain combines TRBV28 with TRBJ2-2; TRBD2 agrees at 9 bases. The CDR3 loop spans 15 amino acids. The V gene's germline CDR1 is MDHEN and CDR2 SYDVKM. V gave up 2 bases and J gave up 3 bases; unmatched junction bases: 1. CDR3 loop: CASSLAGGHTGELFF. Written as DNA, the CDR3 is TGTGCCAGCAGTTTAGCGGGAGGGCACACCGGGGAGCTGTTTTTT.

The sample holds one count of this clone. V usage is TRBV6-1 and J usage is TRBJ1-5; 10 bases map to TRBD1. J lost 2 bases, V lost 3 bases, and 10 bases had no gene match. CDR1 and CDR2 (germline): MNHNS, SASEGT. CDR3 length: 18 amino acids. Here the CDR3 reads CASSDGDRGRKGNQPQHF. The CDR3 DNA is TGTGCCAGCAGTGACGGAGACAGGGGGCGCAAGGGCAATCAGCCCCAGCATTTT.

The chain has TRBV5-1 and TRBJ2-5; D is unclear. This CDR3 spans 14 amino acids. V lost 0 bases and J lost 2, with 8 bases in between. Germline CDR1 and CDR2: SGHRS and YFSETQ. As DNA, the CDR3 is TGCGCCAGCAGCTTGGGAAAGCCACAAGAGACCCAGTACTTC. It translates to CASSLGKPQETQYF.

V gene TRBV5-6 combines with J gene TRBJ1-5; unclear D gene. CDR3 length equals 14 residues. CDR1 and CDR2 from the germline V gene are SGHDT and YYEEEE. Trimming shortened V by 0 bases and J by 1 base, and 5 bases separated the two germline ends. The CDR3 DNA reads as TGTGCCAGCAGCTTGGGAGGGAGCAATCAGCCCCAGCATTTT. This translates into CASSLGGSNQPQHF.

J is TRBJ2-5 and V is TRBV28; 7 bases map to TRBD2. The CDR3 length is 14 residues. Germline-derived CDR1 and CDR2 are MDHEN and SYDVKM. V shed 5 bases, J shed 4 bases, and the junction held 7 bases outside the gene matches. In DNA form, the CDR3 reads TGTGCCAGCAGTACCGGGACTAACGTAGAGACCCAGTACTTC. Translating gives CASSTGTNVETQYF.

This clone was counted only a few times. The rearrangement links TRBV28 to TRBJ2-1, with a weak D call TRBD2 (5 bases). This CDR3 is built from 15 residues. The V gene's germline CDR1 is MDHEN and CDR2 SYDVKM. V was shortened by 7 bases and J by 6 bases, with 19 bases between the two germline ends. CDR3 in amino acids: CASNFRASRGNEQFF. In DNA form, the CDR3 reads TGTGCCAGCAACTTTCGGGCTAGCCGAGGCAATGAGCAGTTCTTC.

The chain recombines TRBV20-1 with TRBJ2-1; 12 nucleotides match TRBD2. V was pared by 3 bases and J by 12 bases, with 18 bases of the junction left unmatched. There are 17 residues in the CDR3. Germline CDR1 DFQATT, CDR2 SNEGSKA (reference sequence). CDR3 nucleotide sequence: TGCAGTGCTAGTGACCCGGGACTAGCGGGTGGGGGTACGTGGCAGTTCTTC. Translated, it gives CSASDPGLAGGGTWQFF.

The gene calls are TRBV5-5 and TRBJ1-6; D uncertain. Trimming shortened V by 0 bases and J by 5 bases, and 3 bases separated the two germline ends. This CDR3 comprises 13 residues. Germline V gives CDR1 SGHKS, CDR2 YYEKEE (reference sequence). The CDR3 loop reads CASSLADNSPLHF. The CDR3 region has the DNA TGTGCCAGCAGCTTGGCAGATAATTCACCCCTCCACTTT.

This rearrangement joins TRBV7-9 to TRBJ2-1, with D maybe TRBD2 (6 bases). Trimming cost V 5 bases and J 4 bases, with 24 bases left between them. Germline V gene sequence: CDR1 SEHNR, CDR2 FQNEAQ (reference sequence). This CDR3 has 18 amino acids. The CDR3 sequence: CASSAGTQPQGSYNEQFF. CDR3 nucleotides: TGTGCCAGCAGCGCCGGGACTCAACCCCAAGGGTCTTACAATGAGCAGTTCTTC.

The V gene is TRBV3-1 (or the pseudogene TRBV3-2), the J gene TRBJ2-1, with D possibly being TRBD2 (6 bases). Germline V CDR1 and CDR2: LGHDT, YNNKEL (reference sequence). The CDR3 is 13 amino acids. V lost 4 bases to trimming and J lost 9 bases, with 13 bases between them. In DNA, the CDR3 is TGTGCCAGCAGCCCCGGGACTTTAGGTGAGCAGTTCTTC. Its protein product is CASSPGTLGEQFF.

In the case of this clone: Additional DNA sequences in this sample encode the identical CDR3. The chain joins TRBV28 to TRBJ1-6; D is ambiguous. From germline, CDR1 is MDHEN and CDR2 SYDVKM. The CDR3 is 14 residues long. The V gene lost 6 bases and the J gene lost 5 bases, with 11 bases spanning the gap. Written as DNA, the CDR3 is TGTGCCAGCAGCCTCCGACGGGATAATTCACCCCTCCACTTT. It is translated as CASSLRRDNSPLHF.

This chain joins TRBV7-2 and TRBJ2-2; D might be TRBD2 (8 bases). The CDR3 contains 18 residues. Germline V lookup: CDR1 SGHTA, CDR2 FQGNSA. V was cut by 8 bases and J by 4 bases, with 26 bases left in between. This chain's CDR3 is CASSPEGAGGGGTGELFF. The CDR3 DNA reads as TGTGCCAGCTCACCCGAGGGGGCGGGAGGTGGGGGCACCGGGGAGCTGTTTTTT.

This clone appeared once. This sequence joins TRBV14 and TRBJ2-3, with 9 bases that match TRBD1. Germline V gives CDR1 SGHDN, CDR2 FVKESK. The CDR3 runs 19 residues. Trimming at V came to 2 bases and at J to 0 bases, leaving 12 bases not matched to a gene. The CDR3 here is CASSQWRGQGYESTDTQYF. CDR3 sequence (DNA): TGTGCCAGCAGCCAATGGCGAGGACAGGGGTATGAAAGCACAGATACGCAGTATTTT.

This clone was detected only a few times. The chain is built from TRBV7-9 and TRBJ1-5, with D possibly TRBD1 on 5 matching bases. V was shortened by 5 bases and J by 5 bases, with 10 bases between the two germline ends. CDR3 length: 13 amino acids. Germline CDR1 reads SEHNR; CDR2 reads FQNEAQ (reference sequence). The CDR3 reads CASSGGMDQPQHF. The DNA of the CDR3 is TGTGCCAGCAGCGGGGGGATGGATCAGCCCCAGCATTTT.

The rearrangement joins TRBV6-6 to TRBJ1-1; tentatively, D is TRBD1 (6 bases). Germline CDR1 MNHNY, CDR2 SVGAGI (reference sequence). Trimming pared 2 bases from V and 1 base from J, leaving 14 bases between. This CDR3 has 16 amino acids. The CDR3 sequence is CASSYPTGRWNTEAFF. In nucleotides, the CDR3 is TGTGCCAGCAGTTACCCCACAGGGCGATGGAACACTGAAGCTTTCTTT.

This chain links TRBV6-6 with TRBJ1-1; D not certain. Germline V gene sequence: CDR1 MNHNY, CDR2 SVGAGI (reference sequence). The CDR3 loop spans 12 amino acids. V gave up 8 bases and J gave up 4 bases, with 11 bases separating them. The CDR3 spells CASLTLPTEAFF. The CDR3 nucleotides are TGTGCCAGCCTCACTCTACCCACTGAAGCTTTCTTT.

The CDR3 is CASSLASGTSGINEQFF. The CDR3, as DNA: TGTGCCAGCAGCTTGGCCTCCGGGACTAGCGGGATCAATGAGCAGTTCTTC. The chain has TRBV5-8 and TRBJ2-1, with 13 bases identical to TRBD2. Losses at the gene ends were 0 bases for V and 6 bases for J; bases not matched to a gene: 6. Germline V lookup: CDR1 SGHTS, CDR2 YDEGEE. The CDR3 consists of 17 residues.